A single T cell receptor (beta chain) is shown here with its context. The data were taken from a study of somatic mutations in cytotoxic T cells in rheumatoid arthritis. Produced via immunoSEQ multiplex PCR; TCRdb's table is partial and in-frame only. In the table there are tens of thousands of clones, approximately 80% of which are singletons. The V gene's germline CDR1 is SGDLS and CDR2 YYNGEE. The CDR3 runs 15 residues. V lost 3 bases and J lost 5; bases outside the gene matches: 6. Sequences were obtained from CD8+ T cells sorted from blood. The sequence came from a man in his forties in good health. This chain joins TRBV9 and TRBJ2-1; TRBD2 matches 9 bases. CDR3 region: CASSGLAGVDNEQFF. DNA for the CDR3: TGTGCCAGCAGCGGCTTAGCGGGAGTGGACAATGAGCAGTTCTTC.